One and the same sample provided the 10 T cell receptor beta chains below, sequenced in a study of shared clonotypes between healthy human individuals. Sequenced by immunoSEQ multiplex PCR; TCRdb stores in-frame clones only, minus some. The repertoire includes 600,000 or so clones, roughly 95% of them detected once, and around 0.11% sits in the top ten. Selected positively for CCR7 and CD45RO-negative, naive CD8 cells excluded terminally differentiated effector memory CD45RA+ cells. The sequenced sample was naive CD8+ T cells sorted from blood. The receptors derive from a woman between 25 and 40 years old in good health.

The CDR3 loop is CASSLQGLRGYTF. The CDR3 DNA follows: TGTGCCAGTAGTTTACAGGGGCTGCGGGGCTACACCTTC. J is TRBJ1-2 and V is TRBV19, with 7 positions matching TRBD1. The CDR3 contains 13 residues. The junction had 8 bases not matched to a gene; V was cut back by 5 bases and J by 8 bases. The V gene's germline CDR1 is LNHDA and CDR2 SQIVND (reference sequence).

This clone has only one observation. The genes are TRBV5-8 and TRBJ1-2; D remains ambiguous. Germline CDR1 and CDR2: SGHTS and YDEGEE. V gave up 6 bases and J gave up 4 bases, with 13 bases separating them. CDR3 size: 13 residues. The chain's CDR3 is CASTPGGSYGYTF. The CDR3 region has the DNA TGTGCCAGCACCCCAGGTGGGAGCTATGGCTACACCTTC.

This clone was recorded only once. The chain uses TRBV2 and TRBJ1-6; TRBD1 matches at 12 bases. The CDR3 is made up of 18 amino acids. Germline loops: CDR1 SNHLY, CDR2 FYNNEI. V shed 7 bases, J shed 10 bases, and the junction held 17 bases outside the gene matches. This CDR3 reads CASTEMIWDRGRGSPLHF. In nucleotides, the CDR3 is TGTGCCAGCACCGAAATGATATGGGACAGGGGGCGCGGATCACCCCTCCACTTT.

V usage is TRBV30 and J usage is TRBJ1-2; the D gene is possibly TRBD1 (6 bases). The V end lost 0 bases, the J end lost 4 bases, and 21 bases lay between the germline ends. Germline lookup yields CDR1 GTSNPN and CDR2 SVGIG (reference sequence). This CDR3 comprises 17 residues. As DNA, the CDR3 is TGTGCCTGGAGTGTCGCAGATTTGGGGTGGGGGGCCTATGGCTACACCTTC. Its translation is CAWSVADLGWGAYGYTF.

The V call is TRBV29-1, the J call TRBJ2-7; the match to TRBD1 covers 9 bases. From germline, CDR1 is SQVTM and CDR2 ANQGSEA. This CDR3 region has 13 residues. The V and J ends lost 5 bases and 0 bases, in that order; junction bases with no gene match: 2. The CDR3 region has the DNA TGCAGCGTTAGGGACAGGGACTCCTACGAGCAGTACTTC. Protein: CSVRDRDSYEQYF.

For the CDR3, the DNA is TGTGCCAGCAGTCTCGGACTTGGTGCCTACGAGCAGTACTTC. This codes for CASSLGLGAYEQYF. The rearrangement joins TRBV27 to TRBJ2-7, with a possible D match to TRBD2 (5 bases). The CDR3 runs to 14 residues. The V and J ends lost 5 bases and 2 bases respectively, with 13 bases between them. The V gene's germline CDR1 is MNHEY and CDR2 SMNVEV (reference sequence).

V and J are TRBV7-8 and TRBJ2-1; perhaps TRBD2 as D (6 bases). V lost 1 base and J 5 bases, leaving 18 bases between the germline ends. This CDR3 has 17 amino acids. CDR1 is SGHVS, CDR2 FQNEAQ, per germline. The CDR3 DNA is TGTGCCAGCAGCTTAGATCGTGGGGGAGCGGGTCACAATGAGCAGTTCTTC. This codes for CASSLDRGGAGHNEQFF.

The chain recombines TRBV6-5 with TRBJ1-1; a possible D gene is TRBD1 (5 bases). Trimming pared 6 bases from V and 5 bases from J, leaving 13 bases between. The CDR3 spans 13 residues. The germline CDR1 and CDR2 sequences are MNHEY and SVGAGI. For the CDR3, the DNA is TGTGCCAGCAGCCGTGAGGGGTGGACTGAAGCTTTCTTT. It translates to CASSREGWTEAFF.

The rearrangement joins TRBV6-6 to TRBJ1-2; 11 bases agree with TRBD1. V was clipped by 6 bases and J by 7 bases; unmatched bases: 4. The CDR3 loop spans 13 amino acids. Germline assignment: CDR1 MNHNY and CDR2 SVGAGI (reference sequence). CDR3 region: CASSLDRGPGYTF. Here the CDR3 DNA reads TGTGCCAGCAGCTTGGACAGGGGGCCTGGCTACACCTTC.

The chain recombines TRBV5-1 with TRBJ2-7; 12 bases line up with TRBD1. V shed 0 bases and J 8 bases; nucleotides not matched to a gene: 3. The CDR3 extends over 14 amino acids. CDR1 is SGHRS and CDR2 is YFSETQ in the germline V gene. CDR3 nucleotide sequence: TGCGCCAGCAGCTTGGAGGGACAGGGGGCAAAGCAGTACTTC. Translation: CASSLEGQGAKQYF.